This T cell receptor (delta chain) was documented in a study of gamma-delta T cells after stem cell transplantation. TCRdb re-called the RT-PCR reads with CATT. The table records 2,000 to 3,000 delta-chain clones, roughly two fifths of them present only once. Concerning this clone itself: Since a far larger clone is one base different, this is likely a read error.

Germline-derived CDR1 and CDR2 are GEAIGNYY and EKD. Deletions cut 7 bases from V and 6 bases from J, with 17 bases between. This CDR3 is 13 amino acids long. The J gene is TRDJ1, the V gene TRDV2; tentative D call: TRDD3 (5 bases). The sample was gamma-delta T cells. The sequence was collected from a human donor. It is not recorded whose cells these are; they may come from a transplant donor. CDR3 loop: CAWDGLGENKLIF. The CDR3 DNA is TGTGCCTGGGACGGTCTTGGGGAAAATAAACTCATCTTT.